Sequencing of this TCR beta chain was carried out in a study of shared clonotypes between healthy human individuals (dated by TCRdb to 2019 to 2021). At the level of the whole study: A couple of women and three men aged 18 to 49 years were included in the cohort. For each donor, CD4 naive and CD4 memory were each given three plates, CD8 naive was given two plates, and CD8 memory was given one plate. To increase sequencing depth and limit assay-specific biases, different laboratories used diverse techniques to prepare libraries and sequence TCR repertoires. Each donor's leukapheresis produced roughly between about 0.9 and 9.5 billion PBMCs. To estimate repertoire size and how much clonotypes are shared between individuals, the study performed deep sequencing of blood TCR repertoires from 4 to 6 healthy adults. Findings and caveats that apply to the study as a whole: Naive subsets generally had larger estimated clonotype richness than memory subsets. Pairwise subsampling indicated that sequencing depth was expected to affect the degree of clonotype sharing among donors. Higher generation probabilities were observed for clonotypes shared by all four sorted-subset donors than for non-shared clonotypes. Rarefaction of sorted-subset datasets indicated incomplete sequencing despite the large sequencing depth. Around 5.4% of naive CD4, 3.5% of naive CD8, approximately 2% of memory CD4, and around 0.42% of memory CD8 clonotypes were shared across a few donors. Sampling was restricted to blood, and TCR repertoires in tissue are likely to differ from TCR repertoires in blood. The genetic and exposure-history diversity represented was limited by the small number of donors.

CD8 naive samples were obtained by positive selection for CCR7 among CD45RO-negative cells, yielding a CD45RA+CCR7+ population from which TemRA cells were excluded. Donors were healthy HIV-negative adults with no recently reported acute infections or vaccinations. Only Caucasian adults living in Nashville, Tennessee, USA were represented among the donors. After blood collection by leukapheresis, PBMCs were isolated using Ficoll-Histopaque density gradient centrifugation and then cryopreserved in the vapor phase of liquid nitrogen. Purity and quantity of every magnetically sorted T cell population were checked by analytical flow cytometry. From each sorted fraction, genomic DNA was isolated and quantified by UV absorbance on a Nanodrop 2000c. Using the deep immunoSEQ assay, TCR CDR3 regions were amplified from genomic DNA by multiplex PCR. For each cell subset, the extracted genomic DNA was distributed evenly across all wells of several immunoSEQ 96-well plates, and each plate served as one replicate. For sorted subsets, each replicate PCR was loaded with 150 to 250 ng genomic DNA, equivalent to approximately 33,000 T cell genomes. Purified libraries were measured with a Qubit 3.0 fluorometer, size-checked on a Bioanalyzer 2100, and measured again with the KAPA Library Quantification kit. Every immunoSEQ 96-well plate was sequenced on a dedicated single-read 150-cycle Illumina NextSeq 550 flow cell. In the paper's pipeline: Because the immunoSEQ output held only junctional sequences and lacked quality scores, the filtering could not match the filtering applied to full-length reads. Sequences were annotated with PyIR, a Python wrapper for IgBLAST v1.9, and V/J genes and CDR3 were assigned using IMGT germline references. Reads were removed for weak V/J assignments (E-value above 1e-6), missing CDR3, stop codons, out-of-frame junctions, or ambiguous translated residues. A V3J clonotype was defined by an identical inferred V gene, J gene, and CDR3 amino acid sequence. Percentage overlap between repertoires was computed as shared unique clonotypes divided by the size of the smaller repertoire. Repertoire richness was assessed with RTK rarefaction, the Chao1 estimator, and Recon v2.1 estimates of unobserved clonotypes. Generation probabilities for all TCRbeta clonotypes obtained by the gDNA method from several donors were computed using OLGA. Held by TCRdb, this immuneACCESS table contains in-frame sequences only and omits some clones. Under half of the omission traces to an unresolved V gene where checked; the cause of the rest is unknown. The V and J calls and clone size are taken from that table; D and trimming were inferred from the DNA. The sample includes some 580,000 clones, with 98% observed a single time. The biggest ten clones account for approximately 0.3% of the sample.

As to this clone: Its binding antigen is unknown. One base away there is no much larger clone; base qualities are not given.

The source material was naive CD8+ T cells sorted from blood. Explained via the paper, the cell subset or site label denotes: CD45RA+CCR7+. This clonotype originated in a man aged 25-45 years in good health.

The CDR3 loop reads CASSERPLASNEQFF. Here is the DNA: TGTGCCAGCAGCGAAAGGCCACTAGCGAGCAATGAGCAGTTCTTC. The V and J segments used are TRBV11-2 and TRBJ2-1, and TRBD2 matches 7 of the central bases. CDR1 and CDR2 are drawn from the germline V gene: SGHAT, FQNNGV. At the junction V is shortened by 5 bases and J by 6 bases; bases outside the gene matches: 10. The CDR3 numbers 15 residues from cysteine through phenylalanine. Just CDR3 DNA is preserved here, 45 bases in frame from base 1.